A single sample gave rise to the 3 T cell receptor beta chains below, sequenced in a study of vaccination and CD4 T cells after COVID-19. Antigen specificity for these receptors is unknown. The Oncomine TCR Beta short-read assay was what sequenced the DNA obtained from cultured CD4+ T cells. A single record per CDR3 protein comes from TCRdb applying MiXCR to the PCR reads. This table holds just under 20,000 distinct CDR3 sequences, roughly 44% found once. Treatment meaning: roughly 10-day PBMC culture with coronavirus spike peptide pools or control peptides (ViraFEST assay). Sequencing was carried out using cultured CD4+ T cells from blood. The origin of the receptors is a human donor with COVID-19.

The sample holds a few counts of this clonotype. The chain links TRBV7-9 to TRBJ2-5; TRBD2 matches at 9 bases. The CDR3 loop spans 16 amino acids. Germline CDR1 is SEHNR and CDR2 is FQNEAQ (reference sequence). V dropped 3 bases and J dropped 5; count of bases not matched to a gene: 10. The chain's CDR3 is CASSLRASGVRETQYF. The CDR3 DNA reads as TGTGCCAGCAGCTTGCGGGCTAGCGGGGTAAGGGAGACCCAGTACTTC.

The chain employs TRBV25-1 and TRBJ2-2; no clear D. The germline V and J ends were trimmed by 2 bases and 1 base, with 11 bases remaining between them. Germline V gene data show CDR1 as MGHDK and CDR2 as SYGVNS. The CDR3 spans 16 residues. CDR3 region: CASSENGFLNTGELFF. CDR3 in DNA: TGTGCCAGCAGTGAAAATGGCTTTTTGAACACCGGGGAGCTGTTTTTT. Variable domain in full (rest from reference TRBV25-1 and TRBJ2-2): EADIYQTPRYLVIGTGKKITLECSQTMGHDKMYWYQQDPGMELHLIHYSYGVNSTEKGDLSSESTVSRIRTEHFPLTLESARPSHTSQYLCASSENGFLNTGELFFGEGSRLTVL.

The genes are TRBV25-1 and TRBJ1-6, with unresolved D. Trimming stripped 3 bases from V and 3 bases from J, with 0 bases between. Looked up from germline, CDR1 is MGHDK and CDR2 is SYGVNS. This CDR3 contains 12 residues. This CDR3 is CASSDYNSPLHF. The CDR3 DNA reads TGTGCCAGCAGTGACTATAATTCACCCCTCCACTTT.